This TCR beta chain was recorded in a study of T cell responses to AZD1222 COVID-19 vaccine. Study background: Samples with a second dose at about 4 or about 12 weeks were pooled together.

The table came from immunoSEQ multiplex PCR; TCRdb's copy has only in-frame clones and leaves some out. Of 150,000 to 180,000 clones detected, 88% appear once; the ten largest clones hold less than 3.5%. This CDR3 has 15 residues. The trim removed 6 bases at V and 1 base at J, leaving 8 bases unmatched. The germline CDR1 and CDR2 sequences are LNHDA and SQIVND (reference sequence). The chain recombines TRBV19 with TRBJ1-1; 7 bases align to TRBD1. The TCR was taken from an adult in good health. The source was peripheral blood, collected on day 0 of AZD1222 vaccination. CDR3 loop: CASRLSDRANTEAFF. The DNA for the CDR3 is TGTGCCAGTAGACTATCAGACAGGGCGAACACTGAAGCTTTCTTT.